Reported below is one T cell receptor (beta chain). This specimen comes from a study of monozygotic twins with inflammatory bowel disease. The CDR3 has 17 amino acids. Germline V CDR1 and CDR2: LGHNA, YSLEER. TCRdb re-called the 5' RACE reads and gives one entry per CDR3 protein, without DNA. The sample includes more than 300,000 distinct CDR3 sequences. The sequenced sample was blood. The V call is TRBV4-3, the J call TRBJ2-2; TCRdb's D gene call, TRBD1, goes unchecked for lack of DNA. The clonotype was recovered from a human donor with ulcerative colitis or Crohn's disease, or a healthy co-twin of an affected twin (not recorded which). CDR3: CASSQRWGQGISGELFF.